These T cell receptor beta chains were read from a single sample in a study of OX40 agonist ivuxolimab in advanced cancers. TCRdb's copy holds only in-frame clones and misses some; the assay was immunoSEQ multiplex PCR. Here the sample spans approximately 60,000 clones, approximately 82% being singletons. The sample in question was CD4+ or CD8+ T cells sorted from blood, obtained in a trial of the OX40 agonist ivuxolimab. The receptors shown here come from an adult with an advanced solid tumor such as melanoma, head and neck, liver or kidney cancer. The CDR3 runs from the conserved cysteine through the conserved F or W. Fields, in order: CDR3 protein, CDR3 DNA, D gene, V gene, J gene, clone size. The D gene is left open where the match is weak. For some rows the clone size is stated as once, few or many, or as a class when expanded; others skip it.

cdr3_aa: CASNPGDVANEQFF
cdr3_nt: TGCGCCAGCAACCCGGGGGACGTGGCCAATGAGCAGTTCTTC
d_call: -
v_call: TRBV5-1
j_call: TRBJ2-1
clone_size: -

cdr3_aa: CASSEGRVSNYGYTF
cdr3_nt: TGTGCCAGCAGTGAAGGGCGGGTCAGTAACTATGGCTACACCTTC
d_call: -
v_call: TRBV6-1
j_call: TRBJ1-2
clone_size: -

cdr3_aa: CASGLASSGSGGTDTQYF
cdr3_nt: TGTGCTAGTGGTTTGGCCTCTAGCGGGAGTGGGGGCACAGATACGCAGTATTTT
d_call: TRBD2
v_call: TRBV12-5
j_call: TRBJ2-3
clone_size: -

cdr3_aa: CASSYSVGQGGETQYF
cdr3_nt: TGTGCCAGCAGTTACTCGGTGGGGCAGGGTGGAGAGACCCAGTACTTC
d_call: -
v_call: TRBV6-6
j_call: TRBJ2-5
clone_size: -

cdr3_aa: CASSLGRWPPLHF
cdr3_nt: TGTGCCAGCAGCTTAGGACGGTGGCCACCCCTCCACTTT
d_call: -
v_call: TRBV5-6
j_call: TRBJ1-6
clone_size: -

cdr3_aa: CASSLSKRQNTEAFF
cdr3_nt: TGTGCCAGCAGTTTATCGAAGCGACAGAACACTGAAGCTTTCTTT
d_call: -
v_call: TRBV27
j_call: TRBJ1-1
clone_size: -

cdr3_aa: CAWSQNGAEAFF
cdr3_nt: TGTGCCTGGAGTCAAAACGGCGCTGAAGCTTTCTTT
d_call: -
v_call: TRBV30
j_call: TRBJ1-1
clone_size: -

cdr3_aa: CAWSTGTGIVGSGELFF
cdr3_nt: TGTGCCTGGAGCACCGGGACAGGGATTGTTGGGTCCGGGGAGCTGTTTTTT
d_call: TRBD1
v_call: TRBV30
j_call: TRBJ2-2
clone_size: -

cdr3_aa: CASGDLGTDTQYF
cdr3_nt: TGTGCCAGCGGGGACCTTGGCACAGATACGCAGTATTTT
d_call: -
v_call: TRBV7-9
j_call: TRBJ2-3
clone_size: -

cdr3_aa: CASSTDRSGSYNEQFF
cdr3_nt: TGTGCCAGTAGTACGGACAGGTCGGGCTCCTACAATGAGCAGTTCTTC
d_call: TRBD1
v_call: TRBV19
j_call: TRBJ2-1
clone_size: -

cdr3_aa: CASRLGGVSGNTIYF
cdr3_nt: TGTGCCAGCAGGCTTGGGGGGGTCTCTGGAAACACCATATATTTT
d_call: -
v_call: TRBV6-5
j_call: TRBJ1-3
clone_size: few

cdr3_aa: CASSSLAGGITDTQYF
cdr3_nt: TGCGCCAGCAGCTCCTTAGCGGGGGGGATCACAGATACGCAGTATTTT
d_call: TRBD2
v_call: TRBV5-1
j_call: TRBJ2-3
clone_size: -

cdr3_aa: CASSAGLAIMNTEAFF
cdr3_nt: TGTGCCAGCAGCGCGGGCCTCGCAATTATGAACACTGAAGCTTTCTTT
d_call: -
v_call: TRBV7-2
j_call: TRBJ1-1
clone_size: -

cdr3_aa: CASSLGDRNQPQHF
cdr3_nt: TGTGCCAGCAGCTTAGGGGACCGTAATCAGCCCCAGCATTTT
d_call: -
v_call: TRBV7-9
j_call: TRBJ1-5
clone_size: -

cdr3_aa: CASRLTVLTEAFF
cdr3_nt: TGTGCCAGCAGGCTAACAGTGCTCACTGAAGCTTTCTTT
d_call: -
v_call: TRBV7-3
j_call: TRBJ1-1
clone_size: -

cdr3_aa: CASSERTSGSGDTQYF
cdr3_nt: TGCGCCAGCAGCGAACGGACTAGCGGGAGTGGAGATACGCAGTATTTT
d_call: TRBD2
v_call: TRBV4-1
j_call: TRBJ2-3
clone_size: -

cdr3_aa: CASSPQGRNQPQHF
cdr3_nt: TGTGCCAGCAGTCCACAGGGACGCAATCAGCCCCAGCATTTT
d_call: -
v_call: TRBV27
j_call: TRBJ1-5
clone_size: -

cdr3_aa: CASSYSQRSNEKLFF
cdr3_nt: TGTGCCAGCAGTTACTCTCAGAGAAGTAATGAAAAACTGTTTTTT
d_call: -
v_call: TRBV6-5
j_call: TRBJ1-4
clone_size: -

cdr3_aa: CASSDSWNTGELFF
cdr3_nt: TGTGCCAGCAGTGACTCTTGGAACACCGGGGAGCTGTTTTTT
d_call: -
v_call: TRBV6-4
j_call: TRBJ2-2
clone_size: -

cdr3_aa: CSASNYGYTF
cdr3_nt: TGCAGTGCTTCTAACTATGGCTACACCTTC
d_call: -
v_call: TRBV20-1
j_call: TRBJ1-2
clone_size: -

cdr3_aa: CASSNLAGGSTDTQYF
cdr3_nt: TGCGCCAGCAGCAATCTAGCGGGAGGAAGTACAGATACGCAGTATTTT
d_call: TRBD2
v_call: TRBV5-1
j_call: TRBJ2-3
clone_size: -

cdr3_aa: CASSTRIEKNREQYF
cdr3_nt: TGTGCCAGCAGCACGAGGATTGAGAAGAACCGCGAGCAGTACTTC
d_call: -
v_call: TRBV5-4
j_call: TRBJ2-7
clone_size: -

cdr3_aa: CASSFAGYEQYF
cdr3_nt: TGTGCCAGCAGCTTTGCGGGCTACGAGCAGTACTTC
d_call: -
v_call: TRBV7-6
j_call: TRBJ2-7
clone_size: -